This T cell receptor beta chain was retrieved from a study of beta chain features in type 1 diabetes. Overall study findings and caveats: Within each of all four CD4+ subsets, Type 1 diabetes patients had TCRB CDR3s that were moderately but significantly shorter. Whatever favoring of shorter templates PCR might show would apply equally to patients and controls.

cDNA synthesis used the whole RNA isolate, giving expressed TCRB sequences. Naive, central memory and regulatory T cell samples averaged around 4 million immunoSEQ reads each. Sequenced by immunoSEQ multiplex PCR; TCRdb stores in-frame clones only, minus some. The profile shows a few hundred thousand clones, less than 15% of them singletons. The CDR3 has 17 residues. The V gene's germline CDR1 is SGDLS and CDR2 YYNGEE. Trimming cost V 3 bases and J 7 bases; bases outside gene matches: 9. Points on this clone: Antigen specificity is unknown.

The chain couples TRBV9 to TRBJ2-1; TRBD2 matches at 14 bases. Material: naive CD4+ T cells from blood. The source of this sequence is a woman younger than 30 in good health. CDR3 protein: CASSGRLAGGSRNEQFF. CDR3 coding DNA: TGTGCCAGCAGCGGAAGACTAGCGGGAGGGTCTCGGAATGAGCAGTTCTTC.